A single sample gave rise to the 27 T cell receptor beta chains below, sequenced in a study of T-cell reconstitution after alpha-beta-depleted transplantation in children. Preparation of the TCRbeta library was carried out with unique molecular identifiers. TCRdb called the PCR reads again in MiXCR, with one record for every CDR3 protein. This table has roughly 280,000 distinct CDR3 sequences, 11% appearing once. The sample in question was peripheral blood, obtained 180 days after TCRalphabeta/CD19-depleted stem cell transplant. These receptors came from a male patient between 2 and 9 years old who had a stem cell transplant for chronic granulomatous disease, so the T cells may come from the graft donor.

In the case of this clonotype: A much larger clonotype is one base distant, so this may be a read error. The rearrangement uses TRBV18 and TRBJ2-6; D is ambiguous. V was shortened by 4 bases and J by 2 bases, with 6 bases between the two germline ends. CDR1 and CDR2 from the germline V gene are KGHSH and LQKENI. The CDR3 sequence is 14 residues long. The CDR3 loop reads CASSLETGANVLTF. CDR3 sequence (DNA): TGTGCCAGCTCACTGGAAACTGGGGCCAACGTCCTGACTTTC.

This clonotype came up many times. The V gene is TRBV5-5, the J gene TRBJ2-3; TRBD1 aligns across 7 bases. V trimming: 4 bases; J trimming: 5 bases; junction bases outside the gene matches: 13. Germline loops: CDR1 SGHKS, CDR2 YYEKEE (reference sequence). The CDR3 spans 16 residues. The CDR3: CASSPTGQSKQDTQYF. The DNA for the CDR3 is TGTGCCAGCAGCCCAACGGGACAGTCTAAGCAAGATACGCAGTATTTT.

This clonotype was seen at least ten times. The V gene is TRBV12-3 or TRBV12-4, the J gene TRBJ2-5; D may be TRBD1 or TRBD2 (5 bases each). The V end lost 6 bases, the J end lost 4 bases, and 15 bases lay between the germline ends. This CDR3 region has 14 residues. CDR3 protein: CASSQGTRSETQYF. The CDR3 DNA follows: TGTGCCAGCAGCCAAGGGACCCGGTCAGAGACCCAGTACTTC.

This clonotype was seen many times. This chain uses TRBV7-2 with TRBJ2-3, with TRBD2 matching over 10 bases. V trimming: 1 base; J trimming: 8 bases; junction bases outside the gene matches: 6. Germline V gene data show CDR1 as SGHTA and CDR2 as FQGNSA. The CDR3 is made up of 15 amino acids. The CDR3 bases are TGTGCCAGCAGCTTAGGGACTAGCGGAATGGGTACGCAGTATTTT. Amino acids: CASSLGTSGMGTQYF.

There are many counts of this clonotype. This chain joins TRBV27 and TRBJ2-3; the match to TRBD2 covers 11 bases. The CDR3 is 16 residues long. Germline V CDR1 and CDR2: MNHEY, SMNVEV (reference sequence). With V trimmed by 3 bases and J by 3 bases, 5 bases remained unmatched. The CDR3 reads CASSLVAGGLTDTQYF. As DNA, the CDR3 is TGTGCCAGCAGTTTGGTAGCGGGGGGGCTAACAGATACGCAGTATTTT.

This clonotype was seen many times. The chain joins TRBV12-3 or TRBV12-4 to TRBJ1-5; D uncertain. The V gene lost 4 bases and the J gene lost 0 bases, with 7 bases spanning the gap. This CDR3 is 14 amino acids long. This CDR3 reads CASSSLYSNQPQHF. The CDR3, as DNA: TGTGCCAGCAGTTCCCTTTATAGCAATCAGCCCCAGCATTTT.

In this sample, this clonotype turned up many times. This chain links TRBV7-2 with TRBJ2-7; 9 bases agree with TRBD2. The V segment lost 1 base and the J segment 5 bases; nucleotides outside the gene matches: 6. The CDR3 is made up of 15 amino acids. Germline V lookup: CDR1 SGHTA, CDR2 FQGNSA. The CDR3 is CASSLEGLAVDEQYF. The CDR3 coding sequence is TGTGCCAGCAGCTTAGAGGGACTAGCCGTTGACGAGCAGTACTTC.

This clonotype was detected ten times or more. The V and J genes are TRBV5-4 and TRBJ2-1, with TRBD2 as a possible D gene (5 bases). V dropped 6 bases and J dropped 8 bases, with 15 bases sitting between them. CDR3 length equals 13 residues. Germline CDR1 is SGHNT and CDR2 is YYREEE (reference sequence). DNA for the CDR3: TGTGCCAGCACCCTAGGGCCGAGGGATGAGCAGTTCTTC. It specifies CASTLGPRDEQFF.

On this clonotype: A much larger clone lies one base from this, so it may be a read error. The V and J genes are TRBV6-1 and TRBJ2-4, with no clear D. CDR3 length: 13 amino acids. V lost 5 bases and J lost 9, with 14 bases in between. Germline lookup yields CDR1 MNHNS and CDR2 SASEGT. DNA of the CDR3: TGTGCCAGCAGTACGGACGGCGGCGGCATTCAGTACTTC. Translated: CASSTDGGGIQYF.

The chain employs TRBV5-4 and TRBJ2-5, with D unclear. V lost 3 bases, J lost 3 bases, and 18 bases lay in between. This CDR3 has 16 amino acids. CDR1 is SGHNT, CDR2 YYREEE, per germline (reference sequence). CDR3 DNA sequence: TGTGCCAGCAGCTCCGCATATAGAAAATGGGAAGAGACCCAGTACTTC. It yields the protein CASSSAYRKWEETQYF.

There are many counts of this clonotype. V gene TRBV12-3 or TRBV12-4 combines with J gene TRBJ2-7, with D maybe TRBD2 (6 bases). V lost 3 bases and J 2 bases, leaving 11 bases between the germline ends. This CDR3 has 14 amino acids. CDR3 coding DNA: TGTGCCAGCAGTTTTCGGCGGGGTACCTACGAGCAGTACTTC. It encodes CASSFRRGTYEQYF.

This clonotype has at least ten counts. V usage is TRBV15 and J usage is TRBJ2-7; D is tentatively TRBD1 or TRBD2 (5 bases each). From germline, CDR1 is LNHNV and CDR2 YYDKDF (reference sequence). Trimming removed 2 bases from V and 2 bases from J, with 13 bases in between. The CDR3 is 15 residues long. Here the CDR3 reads CATSRPGTRAYEQYF. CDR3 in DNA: TGTGCCACCAGCAGACCCGGGACCCGAGCCTACGAGCAGTACTTC.

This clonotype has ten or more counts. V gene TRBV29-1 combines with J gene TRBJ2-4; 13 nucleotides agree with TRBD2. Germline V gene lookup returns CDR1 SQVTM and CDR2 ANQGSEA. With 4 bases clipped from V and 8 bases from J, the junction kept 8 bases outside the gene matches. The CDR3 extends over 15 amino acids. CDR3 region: CSVVGTSGGAYIQYF. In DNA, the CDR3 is TGCAGCGTTGTTGGAACTAGCGGGGGGGCCTACATTCAGTACTTC.

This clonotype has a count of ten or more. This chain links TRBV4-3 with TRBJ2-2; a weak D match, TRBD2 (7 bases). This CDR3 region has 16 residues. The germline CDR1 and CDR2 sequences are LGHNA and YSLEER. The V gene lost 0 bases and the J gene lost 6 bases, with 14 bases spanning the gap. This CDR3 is CASSQDGGGLPGELFF. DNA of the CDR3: TGCGCCAGCAGCCAAGATGGGGGGGGGCTCCCCGGGGAGCTGTTTTTT.

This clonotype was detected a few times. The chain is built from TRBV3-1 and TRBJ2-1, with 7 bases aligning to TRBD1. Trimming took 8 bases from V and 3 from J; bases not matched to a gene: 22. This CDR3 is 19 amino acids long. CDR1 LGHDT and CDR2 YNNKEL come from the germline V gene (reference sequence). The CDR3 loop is CASSLLLSTGTEIYNEQFF. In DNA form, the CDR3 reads TGTGCCAGCTCTTTACTTTTGAGCACCGGGACAGAAATCTACAATGAGCAGTTCTTC.

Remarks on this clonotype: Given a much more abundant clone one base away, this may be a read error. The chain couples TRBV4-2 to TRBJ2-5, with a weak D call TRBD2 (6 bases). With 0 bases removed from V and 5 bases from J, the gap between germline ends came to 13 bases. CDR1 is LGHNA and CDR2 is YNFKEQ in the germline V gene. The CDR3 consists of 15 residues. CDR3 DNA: TGTGCCAGCAGCCAAGATAGCGGCGAGATCGAGACCCAGTACTTC. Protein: CASSQDSGEIETQYF.

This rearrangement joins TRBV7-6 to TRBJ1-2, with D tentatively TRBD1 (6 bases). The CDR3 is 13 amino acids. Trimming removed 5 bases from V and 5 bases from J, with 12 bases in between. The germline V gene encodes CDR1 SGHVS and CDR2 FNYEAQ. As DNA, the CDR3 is TGTGCCAGCAGCGAGGGGGGGCGATATGGCTACACCTTC. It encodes CASSEGGRYGYTF.

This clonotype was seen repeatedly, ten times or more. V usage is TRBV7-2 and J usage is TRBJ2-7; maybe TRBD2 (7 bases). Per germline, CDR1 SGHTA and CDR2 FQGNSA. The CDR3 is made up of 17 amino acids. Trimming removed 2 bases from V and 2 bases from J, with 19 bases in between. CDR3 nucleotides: TGTGCCAGCAGCTTATCCCCCCGGGGGGCCTGGGCCTACGAGCAGTACTTC. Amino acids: CASSLSPRGAWAYEQYF.

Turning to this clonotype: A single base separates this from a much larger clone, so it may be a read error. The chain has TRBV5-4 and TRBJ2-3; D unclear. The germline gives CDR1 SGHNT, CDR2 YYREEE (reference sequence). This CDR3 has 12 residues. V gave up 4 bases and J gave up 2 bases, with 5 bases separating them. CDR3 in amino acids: CASSTYTDTQYF. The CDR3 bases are TGTGCCAGCAGCACATACACAGATACGCAGTATTTT.

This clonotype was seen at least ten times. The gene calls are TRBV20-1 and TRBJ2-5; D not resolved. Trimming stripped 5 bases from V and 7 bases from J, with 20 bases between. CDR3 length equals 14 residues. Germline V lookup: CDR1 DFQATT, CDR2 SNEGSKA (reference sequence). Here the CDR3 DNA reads TGCAGTGCTCCCGGGCTATTATTAACCGGGACCCAGTACTTC. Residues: CSAPGLLLTGTQYF.

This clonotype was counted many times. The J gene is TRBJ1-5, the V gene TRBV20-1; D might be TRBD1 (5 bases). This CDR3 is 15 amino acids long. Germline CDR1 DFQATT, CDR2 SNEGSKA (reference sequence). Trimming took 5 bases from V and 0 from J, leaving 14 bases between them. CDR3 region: CSASRGLYSNQPQHF. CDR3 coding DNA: TGCAGTGCTTCACGGGGACTTTATAGCAATCAGCCCCAGCATTTT.

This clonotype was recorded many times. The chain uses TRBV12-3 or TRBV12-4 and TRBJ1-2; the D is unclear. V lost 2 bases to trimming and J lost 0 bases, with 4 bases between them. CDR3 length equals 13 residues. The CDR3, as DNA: TGTGCCAGCAGTTTACGTTCTAACTATGGCTACACCTTC. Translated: CASSLRSNYGYTF.

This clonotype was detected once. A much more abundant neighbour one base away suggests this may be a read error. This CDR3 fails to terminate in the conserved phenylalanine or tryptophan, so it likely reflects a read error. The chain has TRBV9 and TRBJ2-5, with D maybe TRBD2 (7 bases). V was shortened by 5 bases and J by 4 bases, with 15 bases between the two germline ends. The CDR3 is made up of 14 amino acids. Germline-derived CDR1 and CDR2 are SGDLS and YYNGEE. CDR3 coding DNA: TGTGCCAGCAGTAGGGGGGGCCAAGGAGAGACCCAGTACTCC. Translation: CASSRGGQGETQYS.

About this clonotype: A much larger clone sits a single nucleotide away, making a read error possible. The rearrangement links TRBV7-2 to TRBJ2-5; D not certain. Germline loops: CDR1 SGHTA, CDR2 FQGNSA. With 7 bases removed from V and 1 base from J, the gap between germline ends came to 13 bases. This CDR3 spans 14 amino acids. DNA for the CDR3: TGTGCCAGCATCACGACGGAGCCCCAAGAGACCCAGTACTTC. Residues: CASITTEPQETQYF.

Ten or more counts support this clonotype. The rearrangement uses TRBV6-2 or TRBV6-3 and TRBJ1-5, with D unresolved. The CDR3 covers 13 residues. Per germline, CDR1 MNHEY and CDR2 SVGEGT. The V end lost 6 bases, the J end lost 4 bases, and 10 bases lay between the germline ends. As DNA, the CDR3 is TGTGCCAGCAGCCGAGGGTGGAATCAGCCCCAGCATTTT. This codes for CASSRGWNQPQHF.

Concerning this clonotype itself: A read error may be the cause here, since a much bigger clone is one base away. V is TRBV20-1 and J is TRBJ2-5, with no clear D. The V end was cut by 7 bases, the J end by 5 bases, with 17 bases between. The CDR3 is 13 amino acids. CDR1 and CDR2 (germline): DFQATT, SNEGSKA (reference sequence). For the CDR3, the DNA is TGCAGTGTTATTTATCCCACTCGGGAGACCCAGTACTTC. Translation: CSVIYPTRETQYF.

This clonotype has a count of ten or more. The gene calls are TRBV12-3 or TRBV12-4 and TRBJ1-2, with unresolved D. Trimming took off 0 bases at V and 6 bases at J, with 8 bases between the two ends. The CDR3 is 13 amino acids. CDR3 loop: CASSLASRHGYTF. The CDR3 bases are TGTGCCAGCAGTTTAGCGTCTAGGCATGGCTACACCTTC.